This T cell receptor (beta chain) comes out of a study of shared clonotypes between healthy human individuals. Study-level background: There were three CD4 naive, three CD4 memory, two CD8 naive and one CD8 memory plates per donor.

Everyone who donated was a Caucasian adult who lived in Nashville, Tennessee. Division of CD4+ cells produced a CD45RA+ naive subset and a CD45RA-negative memory subset. V lost 4 bases and J lost 6; bases outside the gene matches: 7. The CDR3 runs 16 residues. In germline, CDR1 is SGHRS, CDR2 YFSETQ. Study-wide results and caveats: Memory subsets had estimated richness that was generally smaller than that of naive subsets.

This clone was seen once. Its target is not known. The table came from immunoSEQ multiplex PCR; TCRdb's copy has only in-frame clones and leaves some out. The table shows some 1,400,000 clones, with 96% occurring only once. The rearrangement joins TRBV5-1 to TRBJ2-3; TRBD2 matches 14 bases. This TCR was sampled from a man aged 30 to 39 in good health. The specimen sequenced was naive CD4+ T cells sorted from blood. Subset reported: CD45RA+ positively selected. The CDR3 reads CASSTGLAGVWDTQYF. In DNA form, the CDR3 reads TGCGCCAGCAGCACGGGACTAGCGGGGGTGTGGGATACGCAGTATTTT.